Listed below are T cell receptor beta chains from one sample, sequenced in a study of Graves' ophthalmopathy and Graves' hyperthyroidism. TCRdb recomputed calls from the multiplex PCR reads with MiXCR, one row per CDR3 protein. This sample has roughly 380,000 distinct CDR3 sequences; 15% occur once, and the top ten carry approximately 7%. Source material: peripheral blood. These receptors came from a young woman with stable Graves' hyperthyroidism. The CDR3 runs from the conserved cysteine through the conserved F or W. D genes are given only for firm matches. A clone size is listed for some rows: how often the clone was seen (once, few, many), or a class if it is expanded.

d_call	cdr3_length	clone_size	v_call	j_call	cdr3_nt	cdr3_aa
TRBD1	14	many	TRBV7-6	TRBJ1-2	TGTGCCAGCAGCCCTTCCAGGGGGCTGAGTGGCTACACCTTC	CASSPSRGLSGYTF
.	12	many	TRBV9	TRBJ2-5	TGTGCCAGCAGCGTAGAACAAGAGACCCAGTACTTC	CASSVEQETQYF
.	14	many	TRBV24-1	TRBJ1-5	TGTGCCACCAGTTCCGGTTGGAGCAATCAGCCCCAGCATTTT	CATSSGWSNQPQHF
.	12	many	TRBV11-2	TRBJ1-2	TGTGCCAGCAGCTTTGCCGCCTATGGCTACACCTTC	CASSFAAYGYTF
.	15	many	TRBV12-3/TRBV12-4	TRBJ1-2	TGTGCCAGCAGTTTAGGGCCCTCCCTTAACTATGGCTACACCTTC	CASSLGPSLNYGYTF
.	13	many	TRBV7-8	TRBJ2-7	TGTGCCAGCAGCTTAAACCCCAAGCACGAGCAGTACTTC	CASSLNPKHEQYF
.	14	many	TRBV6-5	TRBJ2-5	TGTGCCAGCAGTTACTCAGGCCCCCCGGAGACCCAGTACTTC	CASSYSGPPETQYF
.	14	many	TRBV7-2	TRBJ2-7	TGTGCCAGCAGCTTCTCTGTAATGGATTACGAGCAGTACTTC	CASSFSVMDYEQYF
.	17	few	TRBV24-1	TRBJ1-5	TGTGCCACCAGTGATTCGACCTCGGGCCATAGCAATCAGCCCCAGCATTTT	CATSDSTSGHSNQPQHF
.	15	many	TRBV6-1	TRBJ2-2	TGTGCCAGCAGTGGATCGGGACCGGATACCGGGGAGCTGTTTTTT	CASSGSGPDTGELFF
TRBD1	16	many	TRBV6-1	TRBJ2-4	TGTGCCAGCAGTGGTGTGAGGGGGCAAGCCAAAAACATTCAGTACTTC	CASSGVRGQAKNIQYF
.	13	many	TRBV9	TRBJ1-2	TGTGCCAGCAGCGTCTCTGGACTTCGTGGCTACACCTTC	CASSVSGLRGYTF
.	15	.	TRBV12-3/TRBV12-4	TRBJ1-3	TGTGCCAGCGCCCTAGTGGCAGCATCTGGAAACACCATATATTTT	CASALVAASGNTIYF
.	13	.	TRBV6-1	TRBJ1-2	TGTGCCAGCAGTGATGGGGGTTCCGGTGGCTACACCTTC	CASSDGGSGGYTF
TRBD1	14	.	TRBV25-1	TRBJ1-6	TGTGCCGTAGGGGACAGGTCGTATAATTCACCCCTCCACTTT	CAVGDRSYNSPLHF
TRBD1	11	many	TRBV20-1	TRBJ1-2	TGCAGTGCCCGGACAGGCTATGGCTACACCTTC	CSARTGYGYTF
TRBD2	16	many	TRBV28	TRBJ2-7	TGTGCCAGCAGTTTACCGGCTGGACTAGCAACAAGCGAGCAGTACTTC	CASSLPAGLATSEQYF
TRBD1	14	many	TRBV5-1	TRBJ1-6	TGCGCCAGCAGCGAGGGACAGCATAATTCACCCCTCCACTTT	CASSEGQHNSPLHF
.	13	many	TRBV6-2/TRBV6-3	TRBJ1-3	TGTGCCAGCAGCCCGGCGTCTGGAAACACCATATATTTT	CASSPASGNTIYF